This T cell receptor beta chain is drawn from a study of CXCR3-negative and CXCR3-positive naive CD8 T cells. Notes on the study in general: Naive subsets were similarly diverse, while memory CD8+ repertoires were much less diverse. Hydrophobicity of TRB CDR3s was greater in CXCR3-positive naive cells than in CXCR3-negative naive cells.

With regard to this clonotype: Its antigen remains unidentified.

The libraries of TRB cDNA were prepared using 5' RACE with UMI labels. TCRdb re-called the 5' RACE reads, yielding one record per CDR3 amino acid sequence without DNA. The repertoire shows 150,000 to 160,000 distinct CDR3 sequences; the top ten hold just under 0.5%. In germline, CDR1 is LNHDA, CDR2 SQIVND (reference sequence). The CDR3 runs 13 residues. CD8+ T cell subsets were each sorted in triplicate, 300,000 or so cells apiece. The chain is built from TRBV19 and TRBJ1-5; TCRdb reports TRBD1, a call that lacks DNA to check it against. Sequenced input: naive CXCR3+ CD8+ T cells from blood. Subset of the sample: CD45RO-CCR7+CD27+CD95- naive CD8+ T cells expressing CXCR3 (TNR3+). The origin of this receptor is a human donor in good health. Some clones in this sample may be carry-over from other donors' samples. The CDR3 here is CASSPDRDQPQHF.